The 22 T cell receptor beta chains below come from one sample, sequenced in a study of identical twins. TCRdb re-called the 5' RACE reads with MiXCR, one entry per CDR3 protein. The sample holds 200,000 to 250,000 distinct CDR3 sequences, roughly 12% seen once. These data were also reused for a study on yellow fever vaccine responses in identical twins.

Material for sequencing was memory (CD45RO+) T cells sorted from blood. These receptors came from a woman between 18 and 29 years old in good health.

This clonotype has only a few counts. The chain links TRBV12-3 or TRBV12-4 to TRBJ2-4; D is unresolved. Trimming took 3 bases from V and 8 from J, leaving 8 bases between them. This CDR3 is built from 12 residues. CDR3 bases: TGTGCCAGCAGTTTGGGCGATGACATTCAGTACTTC. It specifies CASSLGDDIQYF.

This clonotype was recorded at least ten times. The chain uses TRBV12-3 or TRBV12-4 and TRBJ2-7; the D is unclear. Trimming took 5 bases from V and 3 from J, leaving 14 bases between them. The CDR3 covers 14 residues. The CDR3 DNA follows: TGTGCCAGCAGTCTACGGGTGCTACTCTACGAGCAGTACTTC. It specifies CASSLRVLLYEQYF.

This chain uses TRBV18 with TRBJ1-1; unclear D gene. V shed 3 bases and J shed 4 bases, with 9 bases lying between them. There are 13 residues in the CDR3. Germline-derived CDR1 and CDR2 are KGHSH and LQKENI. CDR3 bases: TGTGCCAGCTCACCGTGGGAGTCCACTGAAGCTTTCTTT. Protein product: CASSPWESTEAFF. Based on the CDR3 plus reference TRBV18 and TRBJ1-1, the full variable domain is NAGVMQNPRHLVRRRGQEARLRCSPMKGHSHVYWYRQLPEEGLKFMVYLQKENIIDESGMPKERFSAEFPKEGPSILRIQQVVRGDSAAYFCASSPWESTEAFFGQGTRLTVV.

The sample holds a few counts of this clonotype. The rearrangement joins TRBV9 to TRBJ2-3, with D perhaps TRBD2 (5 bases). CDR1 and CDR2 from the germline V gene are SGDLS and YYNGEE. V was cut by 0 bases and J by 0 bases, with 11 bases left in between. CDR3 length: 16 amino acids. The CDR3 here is CASSVAAGRSTDTQYF. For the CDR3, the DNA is TGTGCCAGCAGCGTAGCCGCGGGCCGAAGCACAGATACGCAGTATTTT.

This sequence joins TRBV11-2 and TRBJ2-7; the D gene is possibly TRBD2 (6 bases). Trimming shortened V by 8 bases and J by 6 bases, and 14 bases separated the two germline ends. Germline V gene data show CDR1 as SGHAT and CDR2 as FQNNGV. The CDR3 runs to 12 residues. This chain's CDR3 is CASRRDLGEQYF. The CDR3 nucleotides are TGTGCCAGCCGTCGGGACTTGGGCGAGCAGTACTTC.

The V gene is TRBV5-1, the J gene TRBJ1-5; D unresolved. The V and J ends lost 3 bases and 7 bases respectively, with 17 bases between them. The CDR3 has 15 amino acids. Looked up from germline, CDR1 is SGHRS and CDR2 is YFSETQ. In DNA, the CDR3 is TGCGCCAGCAGCTCCGCCCCGGGTTCGGAACAGCCCCAGCATTTT. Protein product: CASSSAPGSEQPQHF.

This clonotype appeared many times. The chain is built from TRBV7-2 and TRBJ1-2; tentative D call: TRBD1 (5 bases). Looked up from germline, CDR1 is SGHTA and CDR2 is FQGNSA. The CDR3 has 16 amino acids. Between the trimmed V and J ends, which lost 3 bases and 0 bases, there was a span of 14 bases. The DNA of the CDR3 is TGTGCCAGCAGCTTGGGGCCAGGGTCGACTAACTATGGCTACACCTTC. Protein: CASSLGPGSTNYGYTF.

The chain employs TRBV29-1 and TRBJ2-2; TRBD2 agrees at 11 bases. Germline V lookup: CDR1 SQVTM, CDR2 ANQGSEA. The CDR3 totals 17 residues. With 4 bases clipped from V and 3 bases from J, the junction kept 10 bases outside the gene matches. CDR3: CSVGGLAGGTYTGELFF. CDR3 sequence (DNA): TGCAGCGTTGGAGGTCTAGCGGGAGGAACTTACACCGGGGAGCTGTTTTTT.

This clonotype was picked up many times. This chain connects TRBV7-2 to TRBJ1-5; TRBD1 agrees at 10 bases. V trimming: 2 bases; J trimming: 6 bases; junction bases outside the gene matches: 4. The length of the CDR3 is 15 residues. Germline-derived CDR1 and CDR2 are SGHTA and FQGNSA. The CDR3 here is CASSLPGQGSQPQHF. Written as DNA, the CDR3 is TGTGCCAGCAGCTTACCGGGACAGGGGTCTCAGCCCCAGCATTTT.

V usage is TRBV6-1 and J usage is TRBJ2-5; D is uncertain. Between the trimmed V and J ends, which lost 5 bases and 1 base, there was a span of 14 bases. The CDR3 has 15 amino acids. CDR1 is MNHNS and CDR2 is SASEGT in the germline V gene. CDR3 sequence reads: CASSRSKSSQETQYF. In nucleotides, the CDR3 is TGTGCCAGCAGTCGGTCGAAGAGTTCCCAAGAGACCCAGTACTTC.

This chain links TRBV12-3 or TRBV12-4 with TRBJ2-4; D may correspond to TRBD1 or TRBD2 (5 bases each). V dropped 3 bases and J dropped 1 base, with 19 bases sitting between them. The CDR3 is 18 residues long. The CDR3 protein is CASSLGLSASLAKNIQYF. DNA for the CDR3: TGTGCCAGCAGTTTGGGGCTTAGCGCCTCCCTGGCCAAAAACATTCAGTACTTC.

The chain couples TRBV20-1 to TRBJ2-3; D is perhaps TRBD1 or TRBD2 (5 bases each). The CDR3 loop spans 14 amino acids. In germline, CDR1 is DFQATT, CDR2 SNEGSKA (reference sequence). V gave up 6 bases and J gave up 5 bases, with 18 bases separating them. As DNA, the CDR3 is TGCAGTGCCCCCTTACCCGGGGCAAGAGATACGCAGTATTTT. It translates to CSAPLPGARDTQYF.

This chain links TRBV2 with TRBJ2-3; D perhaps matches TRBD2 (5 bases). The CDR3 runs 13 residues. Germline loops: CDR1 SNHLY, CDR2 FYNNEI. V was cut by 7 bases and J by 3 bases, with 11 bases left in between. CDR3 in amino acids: CASKEATTDTQYF. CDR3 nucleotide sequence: TGTGCCAGCAAGGAGGCCACTACAGATACGCAGTATTTT.

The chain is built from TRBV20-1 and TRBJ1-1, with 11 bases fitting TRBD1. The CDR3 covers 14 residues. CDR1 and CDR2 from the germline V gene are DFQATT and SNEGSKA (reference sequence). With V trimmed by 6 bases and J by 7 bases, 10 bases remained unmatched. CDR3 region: CSAPLWTGGREAFF. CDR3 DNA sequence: TGCAGTGCCCCACTTTGGACAGGGGGCCGTGAAGCTTTCTTT.

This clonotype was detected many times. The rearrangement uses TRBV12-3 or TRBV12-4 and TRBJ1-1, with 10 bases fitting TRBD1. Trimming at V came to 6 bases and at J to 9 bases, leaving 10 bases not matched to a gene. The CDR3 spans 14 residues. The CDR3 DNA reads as TGTGCCAGCAGCCCAAAGACAGGGGGCTCTCAAGCTTTCTTT. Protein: CASSPKTGGSQAFF.

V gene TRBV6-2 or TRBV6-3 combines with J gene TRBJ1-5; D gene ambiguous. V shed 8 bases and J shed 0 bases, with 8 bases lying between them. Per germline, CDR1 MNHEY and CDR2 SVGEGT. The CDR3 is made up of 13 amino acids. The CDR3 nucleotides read TGTGCCAGCGGACTGACTAGCAATCAGCCCCAGCATTTT. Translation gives CASGLTSNQPQHF.

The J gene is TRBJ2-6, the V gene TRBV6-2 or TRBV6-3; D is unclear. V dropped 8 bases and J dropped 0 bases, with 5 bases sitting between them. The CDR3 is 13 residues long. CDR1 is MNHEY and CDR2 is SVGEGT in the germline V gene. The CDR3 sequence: CASEISGANVLTF. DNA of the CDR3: TGTGCCAGCGAGATCTCTGGGGCCAACGTCCTGACTTTC.

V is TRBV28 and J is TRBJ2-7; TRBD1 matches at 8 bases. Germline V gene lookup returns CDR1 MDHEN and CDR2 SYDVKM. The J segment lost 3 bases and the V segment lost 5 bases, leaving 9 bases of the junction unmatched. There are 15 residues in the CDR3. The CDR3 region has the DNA TGTGCCAGCAGTCCTCAGGGGGCCGGACGCTACGAGCAGTACTTC. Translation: CASSPQGAGRYEQYF.

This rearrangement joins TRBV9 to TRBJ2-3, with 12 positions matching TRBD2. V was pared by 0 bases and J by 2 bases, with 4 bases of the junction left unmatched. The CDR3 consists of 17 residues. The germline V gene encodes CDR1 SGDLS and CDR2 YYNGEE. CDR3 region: CASSVGLAGGVTDTQYF. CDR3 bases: TGTGCCAGCAGCGTAGGGCTAGCGGGGGGGGTCACAGATACGCAGTATTTT. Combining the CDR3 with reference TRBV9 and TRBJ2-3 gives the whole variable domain DSGVTQTPKHLITATGQRVTLRCSPRSGDLSVYWYQQSLDQGLQFLIQYYNGEERAKGNILERFSAQQFPDLHSELNLSSLELGDSALYFCASSVGLAGGVTDTQYFGPGTRLTVL.

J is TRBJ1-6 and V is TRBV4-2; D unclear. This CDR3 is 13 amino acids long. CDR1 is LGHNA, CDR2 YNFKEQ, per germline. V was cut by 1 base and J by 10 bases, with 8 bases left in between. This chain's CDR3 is CASSQGGVSPLHF. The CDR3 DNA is TGTGCCAGCAGCCAAGGAGGAGTGTCACCCCTCCACTTT.

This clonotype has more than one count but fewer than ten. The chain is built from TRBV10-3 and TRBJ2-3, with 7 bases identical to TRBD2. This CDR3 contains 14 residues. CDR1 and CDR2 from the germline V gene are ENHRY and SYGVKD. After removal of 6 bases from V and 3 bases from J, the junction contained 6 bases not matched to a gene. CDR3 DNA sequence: TGTGCCATCAGCATAGCGGGTGGGACAGATACGCAGTATTTT. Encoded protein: CAISIAGGTDTQYF.

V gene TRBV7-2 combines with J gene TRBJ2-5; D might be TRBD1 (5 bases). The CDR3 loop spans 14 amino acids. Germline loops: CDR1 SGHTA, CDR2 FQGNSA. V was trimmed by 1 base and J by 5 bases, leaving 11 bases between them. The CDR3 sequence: CASSLVGPLETQYF. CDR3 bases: TGTGCCAGCAGCTTAGTGGGGCCACTGGAGACCCAGTACTTC.